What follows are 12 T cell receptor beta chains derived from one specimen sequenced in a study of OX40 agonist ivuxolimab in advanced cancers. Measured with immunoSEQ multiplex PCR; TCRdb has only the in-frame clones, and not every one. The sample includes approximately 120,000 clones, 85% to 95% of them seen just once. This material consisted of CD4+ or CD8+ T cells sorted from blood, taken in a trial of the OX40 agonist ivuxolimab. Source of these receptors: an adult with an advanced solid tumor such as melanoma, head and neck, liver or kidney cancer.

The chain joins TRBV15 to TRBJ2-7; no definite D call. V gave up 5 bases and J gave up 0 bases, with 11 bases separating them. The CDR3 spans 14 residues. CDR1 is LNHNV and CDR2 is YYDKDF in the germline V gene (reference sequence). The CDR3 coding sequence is TGTGCCACCAGCCCCCGCGGCGGCTCCTACGAGCAGTACTTC. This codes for CATSPRGGSYEQYF.

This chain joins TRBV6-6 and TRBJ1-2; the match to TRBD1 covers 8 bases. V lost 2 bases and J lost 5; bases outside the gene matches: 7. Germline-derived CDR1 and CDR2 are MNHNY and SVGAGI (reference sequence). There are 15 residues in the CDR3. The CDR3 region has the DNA TGTGCCAGCAGTTACCATGGGACAGGCACTTATGGCTACACCTTC. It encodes CASSYHGTGTYGYTF.

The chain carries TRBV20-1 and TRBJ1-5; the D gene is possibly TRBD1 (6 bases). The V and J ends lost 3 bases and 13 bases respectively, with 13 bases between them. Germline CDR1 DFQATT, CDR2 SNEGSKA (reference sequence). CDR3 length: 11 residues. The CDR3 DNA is TGCAGTGCTAGTGGGGGCTGGTGGCAGCATTTT. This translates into CSASGGWWQHF.

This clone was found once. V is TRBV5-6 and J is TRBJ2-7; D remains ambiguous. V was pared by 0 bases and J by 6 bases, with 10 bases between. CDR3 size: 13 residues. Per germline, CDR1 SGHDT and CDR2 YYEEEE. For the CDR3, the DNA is TGTGCCAGCAGCTTGGTACCCGGGCGCGAGCAGTACTTC. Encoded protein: CASSLVPGREQYF.

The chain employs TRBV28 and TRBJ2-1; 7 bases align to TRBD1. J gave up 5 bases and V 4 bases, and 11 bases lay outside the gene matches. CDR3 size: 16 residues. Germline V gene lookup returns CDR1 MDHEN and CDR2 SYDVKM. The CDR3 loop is CASSSDRESLDNEQFF. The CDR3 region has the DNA TGTGCCAGCAGTTCAGACAGGGAATCCCTCGACAATGAGCAGTTCTTC. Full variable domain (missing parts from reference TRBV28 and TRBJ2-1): DVKVTQSSRYLVKRTGEKVFLECVQDMDHENMFWYRQDPGLGLRLIYFSYDVKMKEKGDIPEGYSVSREKKERFSLILESASTNQTSMYLCASSSDRESLDNEQFFGPGTRLTVL.

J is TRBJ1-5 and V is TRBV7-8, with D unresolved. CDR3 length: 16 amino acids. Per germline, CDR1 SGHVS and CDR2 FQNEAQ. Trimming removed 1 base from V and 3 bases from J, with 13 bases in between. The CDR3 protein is CASSLVGLLVNQPQHF. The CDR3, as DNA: TGTGCCAGCAGCTTAGTAGGGCTCTTGGTCAATCAGCCCCAGCATTTT. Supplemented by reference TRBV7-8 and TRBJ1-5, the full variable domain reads GAGVSQSPRYKVAKRGQDVALRCDPISGHVSLFWYQQALGQGPEFLTYFQNEAQLDKSGLPSDRFFAERPEGSVSTLKIQRTQQEDSAVYLCASSLVGLLVNQPQHFGDGTRLSIL.

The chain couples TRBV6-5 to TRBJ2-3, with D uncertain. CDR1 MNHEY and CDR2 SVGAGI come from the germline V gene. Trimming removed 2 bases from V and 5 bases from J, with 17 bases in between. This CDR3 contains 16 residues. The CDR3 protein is CASSYGVGTLGDTQYF. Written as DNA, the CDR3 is TGTGCCAGCAGTTACGGTGTGGGTACCTTAGGAGATACGCAGTATTTT.

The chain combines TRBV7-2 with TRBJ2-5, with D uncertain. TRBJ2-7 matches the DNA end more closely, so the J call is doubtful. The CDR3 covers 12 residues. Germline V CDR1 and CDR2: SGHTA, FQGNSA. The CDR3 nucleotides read TGTGCCAGCAGCTTAGAGTCCTACGAGCAGTACTTC. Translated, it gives CASSLESYEQYF.

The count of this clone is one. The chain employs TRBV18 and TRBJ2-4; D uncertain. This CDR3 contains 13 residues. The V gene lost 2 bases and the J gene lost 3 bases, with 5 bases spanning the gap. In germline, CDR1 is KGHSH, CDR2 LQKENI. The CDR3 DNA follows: TGTGCCAGCTCACCAGGGGACAAAAACATTCAGTACTTC. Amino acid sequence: CASSPGDKNIQYF.

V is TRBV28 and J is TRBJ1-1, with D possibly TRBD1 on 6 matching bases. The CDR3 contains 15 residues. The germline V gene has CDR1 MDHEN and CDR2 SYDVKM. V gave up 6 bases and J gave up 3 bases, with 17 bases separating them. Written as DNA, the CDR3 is TGTGCCAGCAGACCGTTGTCACAGGGTTACACTGAAGCTTTCTTT. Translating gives CASRPLSQGYTEAFF.

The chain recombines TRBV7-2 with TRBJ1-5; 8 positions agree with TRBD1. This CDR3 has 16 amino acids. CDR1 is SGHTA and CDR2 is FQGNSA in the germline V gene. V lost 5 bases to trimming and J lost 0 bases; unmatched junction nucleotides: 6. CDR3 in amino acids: CASSLQGAASNQPQHF. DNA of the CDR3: TGTGCCAGCAGCCTGCAGGGGGCCGCTAGCAATCAGCCCCAGCATTTT.

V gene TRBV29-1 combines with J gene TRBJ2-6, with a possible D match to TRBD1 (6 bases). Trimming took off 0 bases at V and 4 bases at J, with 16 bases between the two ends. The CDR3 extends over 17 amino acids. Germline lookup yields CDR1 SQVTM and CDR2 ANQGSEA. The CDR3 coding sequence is TGCAGCGTTGAAGAGGGTGGGACAAGTGGCGGGGCCAACGTCCTGACTTTC. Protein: CSVEEGGTSGGANVLTF.